This is a list of T cell receptor beta chains from one sample in a study of shared clonotypes between healthy human individuals. The method was immunoSEQ multiplex PCR; TCRdb's version includes in-frame clones alone and lacks a portion of them. Seen here are under 1,100,000 clones, about three quarters observed once, and the top ten hold about 1.5%. The material sequenced was memory CD4+ T cells sorted from blood. These receptors were collected from a man between 18 and 35 years old in good health. CDR3s include the opening cysteine and the closing phenylalanine or tryptophan. Each record gives: D gene, clone size, V gene, J gene, CDR3 protein, CDR3 DNA. A D gene is named only where the DNA matches it firmly. Size values are once, few and many counts, or a class for expanded clones, and some rows have none.

>TRBD2|NA|TRBV15|TRBJ2-1
CATSRDPLAGTSGNEQFF
TGTGCCACCAGCAGAGATCCCCTAGCGGGTACCTCGGGGAATGAGCAGTTCTTC
>NA|NA|TRBV9|TRBJ1-3
CASSVAPSGGTGNTIYF
TGTGCCAGCAGCGTAGCTCCTTCCGGCGGGACGGGAAACACCATATATTTT
>NA|NA|TRBV5-1|TRBJ2-5
CASSLGGNQETQYF
TGCGCCAGCAGCTTGGGGGGGAACCAAGAGACCCAGTACTTC
>NA|few|TRBV6-5|TRBJ1-3
CASSPSDGNTIYF
TGTGCCAGCAGTCCGAGTGACGGAAACACCATATATTTT
>NA|NA|TRBV25-1|TRBJ2-5
CASSQLLVETQYF
TGTGCCAGCAGTCAATTATTAGTGGAGACCCAGTACTTC
>NA|NA|TRBV18|TRBJ1-4
CASSPGTQDEKLFF
TGTGCCAGCTCACCAGGGACACAGGATGAAAAACTGTTTTTT
>NA|NA|TRBV7-2|TRBJ2-3
CASSLVGWPDTQYF
TGTGCCAGCAGCTTAGTTGGCTGGCCCGATACGCAGTATTTT
>NA|NA|TRBV29-1|TRBJ2-1
CSVEQQVYNEQFF
TGCAGCGTTGAACAACAGGTATACAATGAGCAGTTCTTC
>NA|NA|TRBV11-2|TRBJ1-1
CASSLARTVEAFF
TGTGCCAGCAGCTTAGCCCGGACAGTCGAAGCTTTCTTT
>NA|NA|TRBV14|TRBJ1-2
CASSHYTGAEPYGYTF
TGTGCCAGCAGCCACTATACGGGGGCCGAACCCTATGGCTACACCTTC
>NA|NA|TRBV5-4|TRBJ2-2
CASSSREINTGELFF
TGTGCCAGCAGCTCGAGGGAGATAAACACCGGGGAGCTGTTTTTT
>NA|NA|TRBV5-4|TRBJ2-3
CASSLDTLEDTQYF
TGTGCCAGCAGCTTGGACACGCTGGAAGATACGCAGTATTTT
>TRBD1|NA|TRBV19|TRBJ1-4
CASSMDRREKLFF
TGTGCCAGTAGTATGGACAGGAGGGAAAAACTGTTTTTT
>NA|few|TRBV6-6|TRBJ1-2
CASSADGGYTF
TGTGCCAGCAGCGCTGACGGTGGCTACACCTTC
>NA|once|TRBV15|TRBJ2-3
CATSPDRDTQYF
TGTGCCACCAGCCCCGATCGGGATACGCAGTATTTT
>NA|few|TRBV30|TRBJ1-1
CACPGHVNTEAFF
TGTGCCTGCCCGGGACACGTAAACACTGAAGCTTTCTTT
>TRBD1|few|TRBV11-2|TRBJ1-1
CASSPQGAGTEAFF
TGTGCCAGCAGCCCACAGGGGGCGGGCACTGAAGCTTTCTTT
>NA|few|TRBV2|TRBJ1-4
CASSLDGGHPNEKLFF
TGTGCCAGCAGTCTGGACGGGGGGCACCCTAATGAAAAACTGTTTTTT
>NA|NA|TRBV30|TRBJ2-4
CAWSIGGAKNIQYF
TGTGCCTGGAGTATAGGGGGGGCCAAAAACATTCAGTACTTC
>NA|NA|TRBV2|TRBJ2-7
CASSEQVPYEQYF
TGTGCCAGCAGTGAACAGGTTCCGTACGAGCAGTACTTC
>TRBD2|NA|TRBV6-5|TRBJ2-7
CASSYSKGLGFHEQYF
TGTGCCAGCAGTTACTCGAAGGGACTAGGATTCCACGAGCAGTACTTC
>NA|NA|TRBV6-5|TRBJ1-3
CASSYRGVGNTIYF
TGTGCCAGCAGTTACCGAGGGGTCGGAAACACCATATATTTT
>TRBD2|NA|TRBV9|TRBJ2-2
CASSVNGLAGRTGELFF
TGTGCCAGCAGCGTAAATGGGCTAGCGGGGCGGACCGGGGAGCTGTTTTTT
>NA|NA|TRBV18|TRBJ2-5
CASSPTRQEQETQYF
TGTGCCAGCTCACCTACTCGACAGGAGCAAGAGACCCAGTACTTC
>NA|NA|TRBV21-1|TRBJ2-2
CASSKVQASNTGELFF
TGTGCCAGCAGCAAAGTACAAGCGTCGAACACCGGGGAGCTGTTTTTT
>TRBD2|NA|TRBV27|TRBJ2-1
CASSESGTSGGEQFF
TGTGCCAGCAGTGAATCCGGGACTAGCGGAGGGGAGCAGTTCTTC
>TRBD2|NA|TRBV9|TRBJ2-7
CASGTGTSGSLPEQYF
TGTGCCAGCGGAACCGGGACTAGCGGGAGTCTGCCCGAGCAGTACTTC
>NA|once|TRBV29-1|TRBJ1-2
CSADGGVLNGYTF
TGCAGCGCCGATGGGGGGGTTTTGAATGGCTACACCTTC
>NA|NA|TRBV10-3|TRBJ2-3
CALGGGPGDTQYF
TGTGCCCTAGGGGGAGGGCCGGGAGATACGCAGTATTTT